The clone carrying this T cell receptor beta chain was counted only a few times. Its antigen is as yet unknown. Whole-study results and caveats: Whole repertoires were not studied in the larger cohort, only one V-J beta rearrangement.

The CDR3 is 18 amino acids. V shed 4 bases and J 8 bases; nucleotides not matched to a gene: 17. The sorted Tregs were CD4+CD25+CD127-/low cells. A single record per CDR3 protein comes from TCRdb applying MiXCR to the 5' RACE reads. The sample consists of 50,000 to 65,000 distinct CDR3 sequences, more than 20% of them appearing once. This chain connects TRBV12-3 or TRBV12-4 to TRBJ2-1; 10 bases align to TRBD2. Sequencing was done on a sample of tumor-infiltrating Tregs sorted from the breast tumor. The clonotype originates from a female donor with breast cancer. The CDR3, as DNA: TGTGCCAGCAGTTCAGGGGGGACCGGGACTAGCGAAAGTGATGAGCAGTTCTTC. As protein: CASSSGGTGTSESDEQFF.